Relative to its sample, the clone carrying this TCR beta chain is medium-sized (0.01 to 0.1%). Its antigen remains unknown. The data belong to a study of T cell responses to AZD1222 COVID-19 vaccine. Study observations and caveats: Most donors were white British and more were female, and clonal diversity was possibly underestimated. None of the repertoires were sampled until the peak T cell response had passed.

V was cut by 3 bases and J by 6 bases, with 15 bases left in between. Germline V gene lookup returns CDR1 WSHSY and CDR2 SAAADI. The CDR3 is 14 amino acids. Produced via immunoSEQ multiplex PCR; TCRdb's table is partial and in-frame only. The top ten hold about 7.1% of the sample, which has roughly 79,000 clones, about 91% seen once. This sequence originates from an adult in good health. V is TRBV10-2 and J is TRBJ2-7; no clear D. The input for sequencing was peripheral blood, taken on day 0 of MenACWY control vaccination. For the CDR3, the DNA is TGCGCCAGCAGTGATGAATTTGGAATCAGCGAGCAGTACTTC. Translating gives CASSDEFGISEQYF.